The 10 T cell receptor beta chains reported below all come from one sample, sequenced in a study of T-cell reconstitution after alpha-beta-depleted transplantation in children. TCRbeta library construction was performed incorporating unique molecular identifiers. From the PCR reads, TCRdb called clonotypes with MiXCR, one entry per CDR3 protein. This sample has fewer than 130,000 distinct CDR3 sequences, with about 9.4% found just once. Source: PBMCs from the stem cell graft donor, taken from the stem cell graft. All receptors derive from a human donor who donated a stem cell graft to a child with acute lymphoblastic leukemia.

This clonotype was seen many times. The genes are TRBV5-1 and TRBJ1-2; unclear D gene. The CDR3 loop spans 15 amino acids. Trimming pared 1 base from V and 2 bases from J, leaving 12 bases between. Germline lookup yields CDR1 SGHRS and CDR2 YFSETQ. CDR3 nucleotide sequence: TGCGCCAGCAGCTTGTCGGAAGGGATGAACTATGGCTACACCTTC. Translating gives CASSLSEGMNYGYTF.

Ten or more counts support this clonotype. This rearrangement joins TRBV4-3 to TRBJ2-5; 7 bases are shared with TRBD1. V lost 0 bases to trimming and J lost 5 bases; unmatched junction nucleotides: 9. CDR1 is LGHNA and CDR2 is YSLEER in the germline V gene. The CDR3 runs 16 residues. CDR3 DNA: TGCGCCAGCAGCCAAGATACAGGGGAGACCCAGGAGACCCAGTACTTC. Translated: CASSQDTGETQETQYF.

This clonotype was counted ten times or more. This sequence joins TRBV20-1 and TRBJ1-2; D call uncertain. The CDR3 consists of 13 residues. The germline V and J ends were trimmed by 3 bases and 3 bases, with 11 bases remaining between them. Germline V gene data show CDR1 as DFQATT and CDR2 as SNEGSKA (reference sequence). The CDR3 sequence: CSASFPGHYGYTF. CDR3 nucleotides: TGCAGTGCTAGTTTTCCGGGCCACTATGGCTACACCTTC.

This clonotype occurred many times. This rearrangement joins TRBV12-3 or TRBV12-4 to TRBJ1-2; D is uncertain. CDR3 length equals 14 residues. Trimming stripped 8 bases from V and 2 bases from J, with 15 bases between. The CDR3 sequence is CASVEDRKNYGYTF. The CDR3 bases are TGTGCCAGCGTAGAAGACCGAAAAAACTATGGCTACACCTTC.

In this sample, this clonotype turned up many times. The chain couples TRBV9 to TRBJ2-7, with TRBD1 matching 10 bases. CDR3 length: 15 amino acids. Per germline, CDR1 SGDLS and CDR2 YYNGEE. V lost 3 bases, J lost 0 bases, and 3 bases stayed unmatched. The CDR3 DNA sequence: TGTGCCAGCAGCGAGGGACAGGGGAGCTCCTACGAGCAGTACTTC. It translates to CASSEGQGSSYEQYF.

The rearrangement joins TRBV30 to TRBJ1-5; D is unclear. The length of the CDR3 is 14 residues. V lost 4 bases to trimming and J lost 4 bases, with 14 bases between them. CDR1 is GTSNPN and CDR2 is SVGIG in the germline V gene (reference sequence). The CDR3: CAWNVGLGNQPQHF. The CDR3 coding sequence is TGTGCCTGGAATGTAGGGCTCGGGAATCAGCCCCAGCATTTT. Supplemented by reference TRBV30 and TRBJ1-5, the full variable domain reads SQTIHQWPATLVQPVGSPLSLECTVEGTSNPNLYWYRQAAGRGLQLLFYSVGIGQISSEVPQNLSASRPQDRQFILSSKKLLLSDSGFYLCAWNVGLGNQPQHFGDGTRLSIL.

This clonotype was picked up many times. This chain links TRBV7-2 with TRBJ2-3, with 13 bases that match TRBD2. This CDR3 has 16 amino acids. The V gene end was trimmed by 4 bases and the J gene end by 5 bases; junction bases not matched to a gene: 6. In germline, CDR1 is SGHTA, CDR2 FQGNSA. CDR3 residues: CASSYTSGGAKDTQYF. The CDR3 nucleotides read TGTGCCAGCAGCTATACTAGCGGGGGGGCCAAAGATACGCAGTATTTT. The full variable domain, completed using reference TRBV7-2 and TRBJ2-3, is GAGVSQSPSNKVTEKGKDVELRCDPISGHTALYWYRQSLGQGLEFLIYFQGNSAPDKSGLPSDRFSAERTGGSVSTLTIQRTQQEDSAVYLCASSYTSGGAKDTQYFGPGTRLTVL.

This clonotype was seen ten or more times. V is TRBV3-1 and J is TRBJ2-2, with D possibly TRBD2 on 6 matching bases. Per the germline V gene, CDR1 is LGHDT and CDR2 is YNNKEL (reference sequence). CDR3 size: 17 residues. Trimming left V 4 bases short and J 4 bases short, with 19 bases between. CDR3 bases: TGTGCCAGCAGCCCCAACCTTCCTAGCGTCAGCACCGGGGAGCTGTTTTTT. It is translated as CASSPNLPSVSTGELFF. Drawing the rest from reference TRBV3-1 and TRBJ2-2, the complete variable domain is DTAVSQTPKYLVTQMGNDKSIKCEQNLGHDTMYWYKQDSKKFLKIMFSYNNKELIINETVPNRFSPKSPDKAHLNLHINSLELGDSAVYFCASSPNLPSVSTGELFFGEGSRLTVL.

This clonotype was picked up many times. This chain links TRBV29-1 with TRBJ2-5, with a tentative D call TRBD2 (6 bases). Trimming pared 3 bases from V and 0 bases from J, leaving 20 bases between. Germline values: CDR1 SQVTM, CDR2 ANQGSEA. The length of the CDR3 is 17 residues. In DNA, the CDR3 is TGCAGCGTTGAGTTGGGTGGGTTAGCGGTGTACCAAGAGACCCAGTACTTC. This translates into CSVELGGLAVYQETQYF.

This clonotype was detected ten times or more. The chain uses TRBV15 and TRBJ2-3; 10 nucleotides align to TRBD2. The CDR3 runs 19 residues. Germline CDR1 LNHNV, CDR2 YYDKDF (reference sequence). Unmatched junction bases numbered 11, after V lost 2 bases and J lost 0 bases. Here the CDR3 reads CATSRPGSGGGPSTDTQYF. The CDR3 bases are TGTGCCACCAGCAGACCCGGCAGCGGGGGGGGACCCAGCACAGATACGCAGTATTTT.